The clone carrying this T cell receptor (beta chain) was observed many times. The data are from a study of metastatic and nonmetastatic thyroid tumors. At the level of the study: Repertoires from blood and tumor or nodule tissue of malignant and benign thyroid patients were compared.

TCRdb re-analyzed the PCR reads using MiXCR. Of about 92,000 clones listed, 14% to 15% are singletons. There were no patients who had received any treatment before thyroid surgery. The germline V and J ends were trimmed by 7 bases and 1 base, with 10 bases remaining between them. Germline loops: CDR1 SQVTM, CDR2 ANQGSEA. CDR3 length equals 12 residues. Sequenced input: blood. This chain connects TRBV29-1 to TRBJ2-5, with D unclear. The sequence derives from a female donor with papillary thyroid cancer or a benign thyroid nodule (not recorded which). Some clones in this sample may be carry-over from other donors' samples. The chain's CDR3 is CSAITVQETQYF. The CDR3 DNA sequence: TGCAGCGCAATTACTGTCCAAGAGACCCAGTACTTC.